Sequencing of this T cell receptor (beta chain) was carried out in a study of blood T cell repertoires in COVID-19. Turning to the study itself: The study drew acute and convalescent COVID-19 samples from the United States, Italy and Spain. Sources were T cells, B-cell-depleted T cells, or PBMCs; the material itself was cDNA or gDNA.

J was trimmed by 7 bases and V by 5 bases; bases with no gene match: 5. This CDR3 is 14 amino acids long. Germline CDR1 is SGHDT and CDR2 is YYEEEE. Original handling: Scientists estimated how many nucleated cells there were by amplifying reference gene primers. Assay: immunoSEQ multiplex PCR; the TCRdb copy retains only in-frame clones and omits some. The DNA gave D and trimming, while V, J and clone size come from that table. The profile covers fewer than 350,000 clones, with over 75% appearing a single time and less than 10% taken by the ten largest. The sequencing sample was made of peripheral blood. The chain joins TRBV5-6 to TRBJ1-6, with TRBD1 matching over 8 bases. The receptor was isolated from a man between 18 and 35 years old with active or convalescent COVID-19. The CDR3 loop reads CASSPDRGNSPLHF. In DNA, the CDR3 is TGTGCCAGCAGTCCAGACAGGGGAAATTCACCCCTCCACTTT.